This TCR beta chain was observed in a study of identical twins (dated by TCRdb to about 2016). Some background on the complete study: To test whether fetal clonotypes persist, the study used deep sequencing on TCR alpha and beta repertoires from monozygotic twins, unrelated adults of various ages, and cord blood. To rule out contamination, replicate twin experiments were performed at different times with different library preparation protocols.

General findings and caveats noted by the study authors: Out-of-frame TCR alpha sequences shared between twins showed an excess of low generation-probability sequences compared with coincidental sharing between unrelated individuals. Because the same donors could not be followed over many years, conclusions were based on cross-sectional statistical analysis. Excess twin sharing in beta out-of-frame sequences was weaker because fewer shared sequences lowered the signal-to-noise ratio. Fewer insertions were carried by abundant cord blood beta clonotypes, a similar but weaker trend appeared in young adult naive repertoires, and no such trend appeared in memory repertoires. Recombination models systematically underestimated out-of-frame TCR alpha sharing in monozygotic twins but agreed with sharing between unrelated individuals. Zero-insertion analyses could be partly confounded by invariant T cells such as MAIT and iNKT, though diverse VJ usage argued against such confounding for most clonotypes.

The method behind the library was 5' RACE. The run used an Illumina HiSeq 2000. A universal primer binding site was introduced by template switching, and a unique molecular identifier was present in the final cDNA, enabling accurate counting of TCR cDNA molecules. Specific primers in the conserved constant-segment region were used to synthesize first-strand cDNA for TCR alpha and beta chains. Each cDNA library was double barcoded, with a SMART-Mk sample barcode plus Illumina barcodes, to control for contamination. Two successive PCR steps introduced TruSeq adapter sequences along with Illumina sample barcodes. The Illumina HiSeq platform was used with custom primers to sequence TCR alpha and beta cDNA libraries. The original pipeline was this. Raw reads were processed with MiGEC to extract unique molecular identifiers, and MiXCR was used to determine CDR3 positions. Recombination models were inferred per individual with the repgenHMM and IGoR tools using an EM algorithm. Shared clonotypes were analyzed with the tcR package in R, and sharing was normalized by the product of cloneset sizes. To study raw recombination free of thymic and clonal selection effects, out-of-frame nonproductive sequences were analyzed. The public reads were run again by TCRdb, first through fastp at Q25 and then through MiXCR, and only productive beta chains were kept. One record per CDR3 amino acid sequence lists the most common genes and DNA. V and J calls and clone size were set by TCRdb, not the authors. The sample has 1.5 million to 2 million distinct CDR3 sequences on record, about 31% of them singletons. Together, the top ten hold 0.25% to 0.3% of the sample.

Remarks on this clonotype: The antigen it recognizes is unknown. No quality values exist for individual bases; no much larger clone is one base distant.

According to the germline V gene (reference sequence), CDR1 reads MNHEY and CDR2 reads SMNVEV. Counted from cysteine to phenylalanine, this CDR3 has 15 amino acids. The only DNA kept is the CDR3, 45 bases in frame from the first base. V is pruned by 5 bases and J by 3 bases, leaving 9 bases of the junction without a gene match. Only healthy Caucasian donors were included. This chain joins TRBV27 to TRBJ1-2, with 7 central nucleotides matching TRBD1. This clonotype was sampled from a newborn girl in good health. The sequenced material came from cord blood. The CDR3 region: CASSGTGTAYYGYTF. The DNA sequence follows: TGTGCCAGCAGTGGGACCGGGACAGCTTACTATGGCTACACCTTC.